This T cell receptor (beta chain) came from a study of blood T cell repertoires in COVID-19. The wider study: PBMCs, B-cell-depleted T cells, or T cells provided the cDNA or gDNA that made up the material.

Clones were sequenced by immunoSEQ multiplex PCR, and TCRdb holds only the in-frame ones, with some missing. In the table there are approximately 240,000 clones, about 88% of which are singletons. Trimming left V 6 bases short and J 7 bases short, with 10 bases between. The CDR3 is 11 amino acids. Germline CDR1 reads SGHDT; CDR2 reads YYEEEE. Source material: peripheral blood. The chain is built from TRBV5-6 and TRBJ1-2; D is unclear. The TCR comes from a woman aged 40 to 50 who had recovered from COVID-19. CDR3 loop: CASTGSGGYTF. In nucleotides, the CDR3 is TGTGCCAGCACGGGGTCTGGTGGCTACACCTTC.